This T cell receptor (beta chain) was sequenced in a study of blood T cells in healthy people across ages. A J-beta primer mix and a sample-barcoded 5' primer were used in a second PCR of roughly 7 to 12 cycles. A template-switch adaptor that had 12 random nucleotides put a tag on each cDNA molecule. In TCRdb, the 5' RACE reads were re-called with MiXCR into one record per CDR3 protein. The sample contains roughly 900,000 distinct CDR3 sequences, roughly 48% of which appear only once. CDR3 size: 14 residues. Germline V gene lookup returns CDR1 DFQATT and CDR2 SNEGSKA (reference sequence). Sequenced: blood. This chain connects TRBV20-1 to TRBJ2-5; 8 bases are shared with TRBD1. The J call may be faulty, since TRBJ2-7 better matches the DNA end. The TCR originated in a man aged 25 to 40 in good health. CDR3 sequence (DNA): TGCAGTGCTAGAGAGGACAGGGTCAGGCGCGAGCAGTACTTC. This sequence encodes CSAREDRVRREQYF.